Listed below are T cell receptor beta chains from one sample, sequenced in a study of molecular identifiers for immune sequencing clone quantification. One entry per CDR3 protein, called by TCRdb with MiXCR from the PCR reads. This sample carries about 640,000 distinct CDR3 sequences, 20% of them seen once, and the ten largest clones take roughly 0.85%. Sequenced: naive CD8+ T cells from blood, with Jurkat cell RNA spiked in. The source of these receptors is a human donor in good health. Some libraries in this study had Jurkat cell RNA spiked in. Both conserved end residues are part of each CDR3. D genes are given only for firm matches. Clone size is given for some rows only: seen once, a few or many times, or a class if the clone is expanded.

TRBJ1-1 NA TRBV10-3 NA CAISEVGFEAFF TGTGCCATCAGTGAAGTGGGTTTCGAAGCTTTCTTT
TRBJ2-5 NA TRBV20-1 NA CSARDPGFGETQYF TGCAGTGCTAGAGATCCTGGGTTTGGAGAGACCCAGTACTTC
TRBJ2-7 NA TRBV29-1 many CSAVDLSTYEQYF TGCAGCGCCGTGGACCTTTCTACCTACGAGCAGTACTTC
TRBJ1-5 NA TRBV15 many CATSRDLGTGRQPQHF TGTGCCACCAGCAGAGATCTGGGTACAGGACGTCAGCCCCAGCATTTT
TRBJ2-7 NA TRBV4-3 few CASSQDSISYEQYF TGCGCCAGCAGCCAAGATAGCATATCCTACGAGCAGTACTTC
TRBJ2-7 NA TRBV20-1 NA CSARAGRGAPYEQYF TGCAGTGCTAGAGCGGGTCGGGGGGCGCCTTACGAGCAGTACTTC
TRBJ2-1 NA TRBV4-1 NA CASSQDAGYNEQFF TGCGCCAGCAGCCAAGATGCGGGGTACAATGAGCAGTTCTTC
TRBJ2-1 TRBD2 TRBV7-8 NA CASSLDGPLLSGGYYNEQFF TGTGCCAGCAGCTTAGATGGCCCCCTACTAAGCGGGGGGTACTACAATGAGCAGTTCTTC
TRBJ1-5 NA TRBV19 NA CASSPSRGNQPQHF TGTGCCAGTAGTCCCAGTAGGGGCAATCAGCCCCAGCATTTT
TRBJ1-1 NA TRBV28 few CASSLRDSLMNTEAFF TGTGCCAGCAGTTTACGCGACAGCTTAATGAACACTGAAGCTTTCTTT
TRBJ2-3 NA TRBV12-3/TRBV12-4 NA CASSLASGTLIENF TGTGCCAGCAGTTTAGCATCGGGTACTTTGATTGAGAATTTT
TRBJ2-7 TRBD1 TRBV30 few CAWSGTGQQYEQYF TGTGCCTGGAGCGGGACGGGACAGCAATACGAGCAGTACTTC
TRBJ1-2 TRBD1 TRBV7-2 many CASSLDPGTGVGDGYTF TGTGCCAGCAGCTTAGATCCCGGGACAGGGGTTGGTGATGGCTACACCTTC
TRBJ2-1 NA TRBV4-3 many CASSQARENNEQFF TGCGCCAGCAGCCAAGCCAGGGAGAACAATGAGCAGTTCTTC
TRBJ2-3 NA TRBV5-1 few CASSFYEQGGGLADTQYF TGCGCCAGCAGCTTTTACGAGCAAGGGGGGGGGCTCGCCGATACGCAGTATTTT
TRBJ2-3 TRBD2 TRBV12-3/TRBV12-4 many CASGREGPADTQYF TGTGCCAGCGGGCGGGAGGGCCCGGCAGATACGCAGTATTTT
TRBJ2-7 TRBD1 TRBV19 NA CASSISGQSYEQYF TGTGCCAGTAGTATTTCGGGACAGAGCTACGAGCAGTACTTC
TRBJ2-1 TRBD2 TRBV2 many CASEGLAGVYEQFF TGTGCCAGCGAGGGACTAGCGGGAGTCTATGAGCAGTTCTTC
TRBJ1-6 NA TRBV11-2 many CASSRTVQGGNSPLHF TGTGCCAGCAGTCGGACAGTCCAGGGCGGTAATTCACCCCTCCACTTT
TRBJ2-2 TRBD1 TRBV13 few CASSSGTGLDGELFF TGTGCCAGCAGCTCCGGGACAGGGTTGGACGGGGAGCTGTTTTTT
TRBJ2-6 NA TRBV12-3/TRBV12-4 NA CASSLDLWGLSGANVLTF TGTGCCAGCAGCCTCGATTTGTGGGGCCTCTCTGGGGCCAACGTCCTGACTTTC
TRBJ2-3 NA TRBV20-1 NA CSARLYGLTDTQYF TGCAGTGCTAGATTGTACGGGCTTACAGATACGCAGTATTTT
TRBJ2-1 NA TRBV6-6 NA CASSYEAGTGLNEQFF TGTGCCAGCAGTTATGAGGCCGGGACCGGTTTGAATGAGCAGTTCTTC
TRBJ1-2 NA TRBV6-1 few CASSEDTPWTMMRGEVGYTF TGTGCCAGCAGTGAAGATACCCCTTGGACTATGATGCGGGGGGAGGTTGGCTACACCTTC
TRBJ2-7 NA TRBV4-1 many CASSQLTGTTYEQYF TGCGCCAGCAGCCAGTTAACCGGGACAACCTACGAGCAGTACTTC
TRBJ1-4 NA TRBV4-1 many CASSQPFPTNEKLFF TGCGCCAGCAGCCAACCCTTTCCAACTAATGAAAAACTGTTTTTT
TRBJ2-3 NA TRBV30 few CAWARDSGGTDTQYF TGTGCCTGGGCCCGGGATTCCGGGGGCACAGATACGCAGTATTTT
TRBJ2-5 NA TRBV12-3/TRBV12-4 many CASSLMAGETQYF TGTGCCAGCAGTTTAATGGCAGGGGAGACCCAGTACTTC
TRBJ2-7 NA TRBV27 few CASSLASANAYEQYF TGTGCCAGCAGTTTGGCCTCGGCAAACGCCTACGAGCAGTACTTC
TRBJ2-3 TRBD2 TRBV27 many CASSPTALAGRDTQYF TGTGCCAGCAGTCCAACCGCACTAGCGGGGAGAGATACGCAGTATTTT
TRBJ2-7 TRBD1 TRBV4-1 few CASSQVFLGTGFSYEQYF TGCGCCAGCAGCCAAGTTTTTTTAGGGACAGGGTTCTCCTACGAGCAGTACTTC